These 31 T cell receptor beta chains were all obtained from the same sample, sequenced in a study of cytomegalovirus exposure and HLA in healthy donors. TCRdb's table, derived via immunoSEQ multiplex PCR, lists solely in-frame clones and lacks some. The table records about 130,000 clones, 95% to 96% of them present only once. Sequencing was done on a sample of PBMCs. These receptors were taken from a man in his late teens or twenties in good health and CMV-seronegative.

Here the CDR3 DNA reads TGTGCCAGCAGAAGAGACCCTACCAGGCAAGAGACCCAGTACTTC. Encoded protein: CASRRDPTRQETQYF. V and J are TRBV6-5 and TRBJ2-5, with D unresolved. The ends were cut back, 6 bases at V and 2 bases at J, with 16 bases in the middle. The CDR3 has 15 residues. The germline CDR1 and CDR2 sequences are MNHEY and SVGAGI.

The rearrangement uses TRBV5-6 and TRBJ2-1; perhaps TRBD1 as D (5 bases). From germline, CDR1 is SGHDT and CDR2 YYEEEE. The CDR3 runs to 12 residues. The ends were cut back, 2 bases at V and 10 bases at J, with 10 bases in the middle. This CDR3 is CASSFLGQEQFF. CDR3 nucleotide sequence: TGTGCCAGCAGCTTTTTGGGGCAGGAGCAGTTCTTC.

V is TRBV13 and J is TRBJ2-1; 9 nucleotides align to TRBD2. Per germline, CDR1 PRHDT and CDR2 FYEKMQ (reference sequence). With V trimmed by 4 bases and J by 7 bases, 14 bases remained unmatched. The CDR3 sequence is 17 residues long. The CDR3 loop reads CASSSPRGGRVGNEQFF. CDR3 bases: TGTGCCAGCAGCTCCCCTCGGGGCGGGAGGGTCGGAAATGAGCAGTTCTTC.

The V and J genes are TRBV27 and TRBJ2-3; 7 nucleotides align to TRBD2. Germline lookup yields CDR1 MNHEY and CDR2 SMNVEV (reference sequence). This CDR3 is 14 amino acids long. J gave up 2 bases and V 5 bases, and 4 bases lay outside the gene matches. The CDR3 loop is CASSILAATDTQYF. In nucleotides, the CDR3 is TGTGCCAGCAGTATCCTAGCGGCCACAGATACGCAGTATTTT.

V and J are TRBV27 and TRBJ1-1, with 9 bases aligning to TRBD1. This CDR3 comprises 16 residues. Trimming cost V 7 bases and J 5 bases; bases outside gene matches: 14. Per the germline V gene, CDR1 is MNHEY and CDR2 is SMNVEV (reference sequence). The CDR3 sequence is CASNNIPGQGGTEAFF. DNA of the CDR3: TGTGCCAGCAATAACATCCCGGGACAGGGAGGGACTGAAGCTTTCTTT.

The rearrangement links TRBV4-3 to TRBJ2-1; TRBD2 matches at 10 bases. This CDR3 comprises 15 residues. In germline, CDR1 is LGHNA, CDR2 YSLEER. With 0 bases clipped from V and 9 bases from J, the junction kept 5 bases outside the gene matches. CDR3 loop: CASSQDRASGGEQFF. The CDR3 coding sequence is TGCGCCAGCAGCCAAGATAGGGCTAGCGGGGGTGAGCAGTTCTTC.

This rearrangement joins TRBV6-6 to TRBJ1-4; D perhaps matches TRBD1 (5 bases). The V end lost 6 bases, the J end lost 8 bases, and 19 bases lay between the germline ends. Germline V gene sequence: CDR1 MNHNY, CDR2 SVGAGI (reference sequence). The CDR3 runs 15 residues. CDR3 sequence (DNA): TGTGCCAGCAGCCCCGGAAACTTACGGGGGGAAAAACTGTTTTTT. This encodes CASSPGNLRGEKLFF.

Only a few counts were recorded for this clone. This sequence joins TRBV2 and TRBJ2-3, with 13 bases fitting TRBD2. CDR3 length: 18 amino acids. Losses at the gene ends were 0 bases for V and 3 bases for J; bases not matched to a gene: 6. Germline CDR1 reads SNHLY; CDR2 reads FYNNEI. CDR3 DNA: TGTGCCAGCAGTGAAGCACTAGCGGGAGGGCCAGGGACAGATACGCAGTATTTT. It encodes CASSEALAGGPGTDTQYF.

The CDR3 loop is CASSPRVAGGYNEQFF. The CDR3 DNA follows: TGTGCCAGCAGCCCTAGGGTGGCGGGAGGGTACAATGAGCAGTTCTTC. V usage is TRBV7-9 and J usage is TRBJ2-1; 9 bases align to TRBD2. The V segment lost 5 bases and the J segment 4 bases; nucleotides outside the gene matches: 9. Germline lookup yields CDR1 SEHNR and CDR2 FQNEAQ (reference sequence). CDR3 size: 16 residues.

The V and J genes are TRBV29-1 and TRBJ2-7, with D perhaps TRBD1 (6 bases). Germline assignment: CDR1 SQVTM and CDR2 ANQGSEA. Trimming pared 1 base from V and 8 bases from J, leaving 9 bases between. This CDR3 spans 11 amino acids. The CDR3, as DNA: TGCAGCGTTGAAGGTAGGGGGAAGCAGTACTTC. Translating gives CSVEGRGKQYF.

This chain connects TRBV28 to TRBJ2-2; no reliable D call. The CDR3 runs to 12 residues. The V end lost 4 bases, the J end lost 7 bases, and 7 bases lay between the germline ends. Germline V gene lookup returns CDR1 MDHEN and CDR2 SYDVKM. The CDR3 spells CASSWAGGELFF. Written as DNA, the CDR3 is TGTGCCAGCAGTTGGGCTGGCGGGGAGCTGTTTTTT.

The V gene is TRBV2, the J gene TRBJ2-2, with 9 bases identical to TRBD2. CDR1 and CDR2 (germline): SNHLY, FYNNEI. After removal of 1 base from V and 3 bases from J, the junction contained 6 bases not matched to a gene. This CDR3 comprises 17 residues. The CDR3 nucleotides are TGTGCCAGCAGTGAAGGGGGGACTAGCCCAGACACCGGGGAGCTGTTTTTT. It is translated as CASSEGGTSPDTGELFF.

The CDR3 protein is CAWKGDRGNTGELFF. The CDR3 bases are TGTGCCTGGAAGGGGGACAGGGGCAACACCGGGGAGCTGTTTTTT. V and J are TRBV30 and TRBJ2-2, with 10 bases matching TRBD1. Germline CDR1 GTSNPN, CDR2 SVGIG (reference sequence). Trimming removed 4 bases from V and 2 bases from J; junction bases left unmatched: 4. CDR3 size: 15 residues.

The J gene is TRBJ2-1, the V gene TRBV6-6, with TRBD2 matching 7 bases. Germline V gene sequence: CDR1 MNHNY, CDR2 SVGAGI (reference sequence). J was trimmed by 3 bases and V by 8 bases; bases with no gene match: 7. The CDR3 is made up of 14 amino acids. CDR3 loop: CASYKRDLYNEQFF. The CDR3 DNA reads as TGTGCCAGCTACAAGCGGGACCTCTACAATGAGCAGTTCTTC.

The chain uses TRBV10-3 and TRBJ2-2; D is possibly TRBD2 (6 bases). The germline gives CDR1 ENHRY, CDR2 SYGVKD. The CDR3 spans 16 residues. Trimming pared 0 bases from V and 4 bases from J, leaving 12 bases between. The CDR3 spells CAISESTGLITGELFF. DNA for the CDR3: TGTGCCATCAGTGAGTCGACGGGACTGATCACCGGGGAGCTGTTTTTT.

V and J are TRBV27 and TRBJ2-7; a weak D match, TRBD1 (6 bases). The CDR3 extends over 12 amino acids. The germline V gene encodes CDR1 MNHEY and CDR2 SMNVEV (reference sequence). The V gene lost 5 bases and the J gene lost 6 bases, with 11 bases spanning the gap. CDR3: CASSLTGSEQYF. CDR3 DNA sequence: TGTGCCAGCAGTCTGACAGGTTCCGAGCAGTACTTC.

The V call is TRBV7-9, the J call TRBJ2-3; the D gene is possibly TRBD2 (5 bases). The germline V gene has CDR1 SEHNR and CDR2 FQNEAQ (reference sequence). The CDR3 is 15 amino acids. V lost 2 bases and J lost 0, with 9 bases in between. CDR3 in amino acids: CASSLRLASTDTQYF. CDR3 DNA sequence: TGTGCCAGCAGCTTACGGCTAGCAAGCACAGATACGCAGTATTTT.

The chain is built from TRBV5-4 and TRBJ2-7; TRBD1 might be the D (5 bases). The germline CDR1 and CDR2 sequences are SGHNT and YYREEE (reference sequence). CDR3 length: 14 amino acids. V lost 4 bases to trimming and J lost 2 bases, with 13 bases between them. The CDR3 DNA follows: TGTGCCAGCAGCCTGGGTCAGACAGCCTACGAGCAGTACTTC. Its protein is CASSLGQTAYEQYF. Full variable domain (outside the CDR3, taken from reference TRBV5-4 and TRBJ2-7): ETGVTQSPTHLIKTRGQQVTLRCSSQSGHNTVSWYQQALGQGPQFIFQYYREEENGRGNFPPRFSGLQFPNYSSELNVNALELDDSALYLCASSLGQTAYEQYFGPGTRLTVT.

The sample holds a few counts of this clone. The chain has TRBV2 and TRBJ1-5; 7 bases match TRBD1. CDR3 length equals 15 residues. Losses at the gene ends were 6 bases for V and 3 bases for J; bases not matched to a gene: 8. CDR1 is SNHLY and CDR2 is FYNNEI in the germline V gene. As DNA, the CDR3 is TGTGCCAGCAGAGGGACAGAAGGGATCAATCAGCCCCAGCATTTT. Translating gives CASRGTEGINQPQHF.

This clone was seen once. V and J are TRBV7-9 and TRBJ2-7; TRBD1 matches at 9 bases. Germline V gives CDR1 SEHNR, CDR2 FQNEAQ (reference sequence). J was trimmed by 5 bases and V by 2 bases; bases with no gene match: 10. CDR3 length: 16 residues. The CDR3 DNA sequence: TGTGCCAGCAGCTTATGGACCGGGACAGGGTCCAACGAGCAGTACTTC. Protein product: CASSLWTGTGSNEQYF.

This clone was recorded only once. The chain employs TRBV4-1 and TRBJ2-4; D is perhaps TRBD1 (6 bases). The germline gives CDR1 MGHRA, CDR2 YSYEKL. V lost 3 bases and J lost 9, with 30 bases in between. The CDR3 spans 19 residues. This CDR3 is CASSQGLRGSGSGVVIQYF. The CDR3 bases are TGCGCCAGCAGCCAGGGGCTTCGGGGCTCGGGATCAGGGGTCGTCATTCAGTACTTC.

The rearrangement uses TRBV7-3 and TRBJ1-1; possibly TRBD1 for D (5 bases). CDR3 length: 14 amino acids. V was pared by 5 bases and J by 7 bases, with 17 bases between. Germline loops: CDR1 SGHTA, CDR2 FQGTGA. Written as DNA, the CDR3 is TGTGCCAGCAGCCCTATGGAGGGGCTGGGTGAAGCTTTCTTT. Translating it yields CASSPMEGLGEAFF.

The J gene is TRBJ2-3, the V gene TRBV9, with 16 positions matching TRBD2. Germline-derived CDR1 and CDR2 are SGDLS and YYNGEE. The V and J ends lost 3 bases and 1 base, in that order; junction bases with no gene match: 5. This CDR3 region has 18 residues. CDR3 sequence (DNA): TGTGCCAGCAGCGGCGGGACTAGCGGGAGGGCCGGCACAGATACGCAGTATTTT. It encodes CASSGGTSGRAGTDTQYF.

This chain connects TRBV11-3 to TRBJ2-3; D is perhaps TRBD1 (5 bases). Germline assignment: CDR1 SGHNT and CDR2 YENEEA. V shed 0 bases and J shed 2 bases, with 12 bases lying between them. CDR3 length equals 16 residues. CDR3: CASSLEEGVFTDTQYF. In DNA, the CDR3 is TGTGCCAGCAGCTTAGAGGAAGGGGTATTCACAGATACGCAGTATTTT. Drawing the rest from reference TRBV11-3 and TRBJ2-3, the complete variable domain is EAGVVQSPRYKIIEKKQPVAFWCNPISGHNTLYWYLQNLGQGPELLIRYENEEAVDDSQLPKDRFSAERLKGVDSTLKIQPAELGDSAVYLCASSLEEGVFTDTQYFGPGTRLTVL.

J is TRBJ2-7 and V is TRBV7-2; 9 nucleotides agree with TRBD1. The CDR3 spans 12 residues. Germline loops: CDR1 SGHTA, CDR2 FQGNSA. V dropped 5 bases and J dropped 7; count of bases not matched to a gene: 3. The DNA for the CDR3 is TGTGCCAGCAGCGGAGGGACAGGGGAGCAGTACTTC. Its translation is CASSGGTGEQYF.

This chain joins TRBV5-4 and TRBJ2-5, with D possibly matching TRBD2 (6 bases). Trimming took off 1 base at V and 4 bases at J, with 8 bases between the two ends. CDR3 length: 13 amino acids. Germline CDR1 is SGHNT and CDR2 is YYREEE (reference sequence). The CDR3 sequence is CASSLWRGETQYF. The CDR3 DNA reads as TGTGCCAGCAGCTTGTGGCGGGGAGAGACCCAGTACTTC.

The V call is TRBV7-2, the J call TRBJ2-1, with D maybe TRBD1 (5 bases). CDR1 is SGHTA, CDR2 FQGNSA, per germline. V was clipped by 7 bases and J by 0 bases, with 16 bases between them. The CDR3 loop spans 16 amino acids. In DNA form, the CDR3 reads TGTGCCAGCAACCCCATGGGGCAGAGCTCCTACAATGAGCAGTTCTTC. It yields the protein CASNPMGQSSYNEQFF.

The V and J genes are TRBV27 and TRBJ2-7; maybe TRBD1 (5 bases). Germline CDR1 is MNHEY and CDR2 is SMNVEV (reference sequence). With 3 bases removed from V and 3 bases from J, the gap between germline ends came to 12 bases. The CDR3 has 14 residues. CDR3 DNA: TGTGCCAGCAGTTTTTCGGACAACCTCTACGAGCAGTACTTC. As protein: CASSFSDNLYEQYF.

This chain uses TRBV30 with TRBJ1-5; 8 nucleotides line up with TRBD1. Trimming took 1 base from V and 11 from J; bases not matched to a gene: 13. The CDR3 totals 15 residues. The germline CDR1 and CDR2 sequences are GTSNPN and SVGIG (reference sequence). The CDR3 region is CAWSDDGTGFLSQHF. In nucleotides, the CDR3 is TGTGCCTGGAGTGATGATGGGACAGGCTTTCTGTCCCAGCATTTT.

The chain couples TRBV27 to TRBJ2-3; 10 bases agree with TRBD2. The V gene's germline CDR1 is MNHEY and CDR2 SMNVEV (reference sequence). CDR3 length equals 15 residues. The J segment lost 7 bases and the V segment lost 3 bases, leaving 7 bases of the junction unmatched. In nucleotides, the CDR3 is TGTGCCAGCAGTTTTAGAGCGGGAGGGCCTCATACGCAGTATTTT. This gives the protein CASSFRAGGPHTQYF.

This rearrangement joins TRBV30 to TRBJ2-5; 8 bases are a match to TRBD2. Trimming removed 4 bases from V and 4 bases from J; junction bases left unmatched: 11. CDR3 length: 15 amino acids. Germline-derived CDR1 and CDR2 are GTSNPN and SVGIG (reference sequence). The CDR3, as DNA: TGTGCCTGGACTTTGACAGCCCGGGGGGGAGAGACCCAGTACTTC. This sequence encodes CAWTLTARGGETQYF.